This TCR beta chain was retrieved from a study of T-cell memory formation after mild COVID-19 (dated by TCRdb to the early 2020s). Some background on the complete study: TCR sequence clusters from the two donors were found to be largely donor specific. T-cell clones expanding and contracting after mild COVID-19 in two donors were tracked by longitudinal TCRalpha and TCRbeta repertoire sequencing. Two young, previously healthy adult volunteers, one female and one male, were included in the cohort.

Sequenced using an Illumina NovaSeq 6000. cDNA libraries for TCRalpha and TCRbeta were prepared by 5'RACE using constant-segment primers, with sample barcodes and unique molecular identifiers added. RNA was extracted from every sample with Trizol reagent. Library amplification was performed in two PCR steps, and a second sample barcode and Illumina TruSeq adapters were introduced in the second step. Sequencing of the libraries was done on an Illumina NovaSeq, producing 2 x 150 bp paired-end reads. The authors processed their data as follows. With migec v1.2.7, reads were demultiplexed and then collapsed into UMI-guided consensus sequences. Using mixcr v2.1.11, the UMI consensuses were aligned to TRA and TRB V and J templates and assembled into clonotypes. A clonotype was counted as expanded or contracted only if both edgeR and NoisET called the change significant, with noise models trained on biological replicates. edgeR calls used a false discovery rate-adjusted p below 0.01 and a log2 fold-change threshold of 1. As an exploratory analysis of dynamics, max-normalized trajectories of the 1000 most abundant clonotypes were examined by PCA with hierarchical clustering. Each responding clone was given a CD4 or CD8 phenotype based on the CD4+ and CD8+ repertoires, which had been sequenced separately. Using fastp at Q25 and MiXCR, TCRdb reprocessed the public reads and kept productive beta chains. Every entry covers one CDR3 protein and lists the most common genes and DNA from its rows. The authors' filters were not applied to this entry. The sample yields roughly 600,000 distinct CDR3 sequences; about a sixth were counted once. The ten largest make up around 12% of the sample.

Worth noting for this clonotype: Its antigen is still unknown. There are no base qualities to consult, and no much larger clone falls within one base.

CDR3 length: 16 amino acids, cysteine to phenylalanine. Just the 48-base CDR3 DNA is kept, in frame starting at base 1. Between the V and J ends, shortened by 0 bases and 1 base respectively, the junction contains 13 bases. Reading the germline V gene gives CDR1 SGHRS and CDR2 YFSETQ. What the research found in general, with its limitations: SARS-CoV-2 specificity of the second-wave clones peaking on day 37 was not confirmed. Some responding clones were detected in pre-infection memory, which suggested that pre-existing cross-reactive memory T cells had joined the SARS-CoV-2 response. Clones that contracted from day 15 to 85 showed balanced CD4/CD8 phenotypes, whereas a second wave of clones that expanded from day 15 to 37 leaned towards CD4+. Contracting CD4+ clones were found mainly in CM and EM memory subsets, while CD8+ clones were enriched in EMRA. Only a couple of mild cases were covered by the study, and larger cohorts that include severe cases with pre-infection samples were considered necessary.

PBMCs were isolated by Ficoll-Paque density gradient centrifugation. The clonotype was recovered from an adult woman who had mild COVID-19 (a few samples of this study predate the infection). The sample titles of this study are shuffled in the database, so cell type and time point are left out; the donor was told from shared clones. The rearranged chain carries TRBV5-1 and TRBJ2-5; a tentative D call is TRBD2 (5 bases match). The specimen was PBMCs or a T cell subset sorted from them (not recorded which). For the CDR3, the sequence is CASSLVASRTQETQYF. In nucleotides, the sequence is TGCGCCAGCAGCTTGGTGGCTAGCAGGACCCAAGAGACCCAGTACTTC.